This T cell receptor beta chain was profiled in a study of shared clonotypes between healthy human individuals (dated by TCRdb to 2018 to 2021). General notes on the study: The cohort comprised a couple of women and three men aged 18 to 49 years. Per donor, three plates each were used for CD4 naive and CD4 memory, two for CD8 naive, and one for CD8 memory. The study deeply sequenced blood TCR repertoires of several healthy adults to estimate repertoire size and the extent of clonotype sharing between individuals. To increase sequencing depth and limit assay-specific biases, different laboratories used diverse techniques to prepare libraries and sequence TCR repertoires. Each donor's leukapheresis produced roughly between roughly 0.9 and 9 billion PBMCs. Summary of the overall study and its limitations: Naive subsets generally had larger estimated clonotype richness than memory subsets did. When a handful of donors were compared, the shared fraction of clonotypes was around 5.1% for naive CD4, approximately 3.3% for naive CD8, more than 2% for memory CD4, and approximately 0.4% for memory CD8. Incomplete sequencing was indicated by rarefaction of sorted-subset datasets, despite the large sequencing depth. Based on pairwise subsampling, the degree of clonotype sharing among donors was expected to be affected by sequencing depth. Only blood was sampled, and tissue TCR repertoires likely differ from those in blood. The genetic and exposure-history diversity represented was limited by the small number of donors. Clonotypes shared by all four sorted-subset donors showed higher generation probabilities than non-shared clonotypes.

Details on this clone: The antigen it recognizes is unknown. Base qualities are not at hand, and no much larger clone is one base apart.

CDR1 MNHEY and CDR2 SVGAGI were looked up in the germline V gene. Inclusive of the bounding cysteine and phenylalanine, the CDR3 is 13 residues long. The entry retains the CDR3 DNA only, 39 bases that are in frame from base 1. The germline ends are 8 bases apart after V is trimmed by 4 bases and J by 2 bases. Healthy HIV-negative adults with no recently reported acute infections or vaccinations were included as donors. Only Caucasian adults living in Nashville, Tennessee, USA were represented among the donors. CD4+ T cells were enriched by magnetic negative selection; naive cells were then positively selected on CD45RA, and the negative fraction formed the memory subset. After blood collection by leukapheresis, PBMCs were isolated using Ficoll-Histopaque density gradient centrifugation and then cryopreserved in the vapor phase of liquid nitrogen. Purity and quantity of every magnetically sorted T cell population were checked by analytical flow cytometry. Genomic DNA was isolated from each sorted fraction and quantified by UV absorbance on a Nanodrop 2000c.

TCR CDR3 regions were amplified from genomic DNA by multiplex PCR using the deep immunoSEQ assay. For each cell subset, the extracted genomic DNA was distributed evenly across all wells of several immunoSEQ 96-well plates, and each plate served as one replicate. For sorted subsets, each replicate PCR was loaded with roughly 200 ng genomic DNA, equivalent to 30,000 or so T cell genomes. Purified libraries were measured with a Qubit 3.0 fluorometer, size-checked on a Bioanalyzer 2100, and measured again with the KAPA Library Quantification kit. A separate single-read 150-cycle Illumina NextSeq 550 flow cell was used to sequence each immunoSEQ 96-well plate. In the source study's methods: Because the immunoSEQ output included only junctional sequences and no quality scores, the filtering could not be the same as the filtering used for full-length reads. Sequences were annotated with PyIR, a Python wrapper for IgBLAST v1.9, using IMGT germline references to assign V/J genes and CDR3. Reads were removed for weak V/J assignments (E-value above 1e-6), missing CDR3, stop codons, out-of-frame junctions, or ambiguous translated residues. V3J clonotypes were defined as sequences sharing an identical inferred V gene, J gene, and CDR3 amino acid sequence. The percentage overlap between two repertoires was calculated by dividing the number of shared unique clonotypes by the size of the smaller repertoire. Repertoire richness was assessed with RTK rarefaction, the Chao1 estimator, and Recon v2.1 estimates of unobserved clonotypes. For all TCRbeta clonotypes obtained by the gDNA method from four donors, generation probabilities were computed with OLGA. What TCRdb holds here is the immuneACCESS table cut down to in-frame rearrangements. Part of the clones is not present; checked against another copy, under half of the missing clones reflect an unresolved V gene, and the others are unexplained. V, J and clone size are those of that table, while D and trimming were read from the DNA. Within this sample are about 710,000 clones, with 60% to 75% of them counted one time only. Of the sample, more than 1.5% is held by the ten largest clones.

Sequenced input: memory CD4+ T cells sorted from blood. Taken with the paper, the label for cell subset or site translates to: CD45RA-negative fraction. This TCR derives from a woman aged 30 to 39 in good health. Rearrangement joined TRBV6-5 to TRBJ2-5; the D gene remains uncertain. In nucleotides, the sequence is TGTGCCAGCAGTTCCAATCCTCAAGAGACCCAGTACTTC. Its amino acids are CASSSNPQETQYF.